These 2 T cell receptor beta chains originate from one sample sequenced in a study of T cells in Graves' hyperthyroidism and ophthalmopathy. Amplification targeted TCR beta CDR3 regions from RNA transcripts. A set of HTBI primers served as the primers for a first-round RT-PCR of the TCR CDR3. TCRdb re-called the multiplex PCR reads with MiXCR, one entry per CDR3 protein. The sample carries more than 550,000 distinct CDR3 sequences, 15% to 20% recorded once. Sequencing was performed on blood. The receptors derive from a man in his fifties or sixties with Graves' hyperthyroidism.

This sequence joins TRBV11-2 and TRBJ2-3, with D unresolved. CDR1 is SGHAT, CDR2 FQNNGV, per germline. Trimming removed 0 bases from V and 5 bases from J, with 9 bases in between. The CDR3 contains 14 residues. The CDR3: CASSLDVYEDTQYF. In DNA, the CDR3 is TGTGCCAGCAGCTTAGATGTCTACGAAGATACGCAGTATTTT. Using reference TRBV11-2 and TRBJ2-3 for the parts outside the CDR3, the full variable domain is EAGVAQSPRYKIIEKRQSVAFWCNPISGHATLYWYQQILGQGPKLLIQFQNNGVVDDSQLPKDRFSAERLKGVDSTLKIQPAKLEDSAVYLCASSLDVYEDTQYFGPGTRLTVL.

This clonotype has a handful of counts. The V and J genes are TRBV29-1 and TRBJ1-2, with TRBD1 identical over 7 bases. The CDR3 extends over 16 amino acids. Germline values: CDR1 SQVTM, CDR2 ANQGSEA. Losses at the gene ends were 5 bases for V and 1 base for J; bases not matched to a gene: 13. The CDR3 DNA sequence: TGCAGCGTTAATGGAGGCCAGGGGGGTTTTAACTATGGCTACACCTTC. This sequence encodes CSVNGGQGGFNYGYTF.